This TCR beta chain was identified in a study of blood T cells in healthy people across ages. PCR was performed a second time for 7 to 11 cycles using a sample-barcoded 5' primer and a J-beta primer mix. Tagging of each cDNA molecule was performed by a template-switch adaptor with 12 random nucleotides. TCRdb ran MiXCR on the 5' RACE reads and lists one entry per CDR3 protein. There are 700,000 or so distinct CDR3 sequences in the sample; around two fifths occur only once, and about 32% lies in the top ten. The germline V gene encodes CDR1 MNHEY and CDR2 SMNVEV (reference sequence). This CDR3 spans 16 amino acids. The sample holds a few counts of this clonotype.

The rearrangement joins TRBV27 to TRBJ2-4, with 9 bases matching TRBD1. Gene TRBJ2-7 matches the end of the DNA better, so the J call may be wrong. The TCR sequence derives from a man aged 80 or over in good health. The sample consisted of blood. CDR3 sequence reads: CASSLPGTGKGHEQYF. Written as DNA, the CDR3 is TGTGCCAGCAGTTTACCAGGGACAGGGAAAGGCCACGAGCAGTACTTC.